The rows below give T cell receptor beta chains drawn from one sample of a study of sequential checkpoint blockade in melanoma. Profiled with immunoSEQ multiplex PCR; TCRdb holds only in-frame clones, not every one. The table shows around 15,000 clones, with approximately 48% occurring only once. Here the sequenced sample was CD8+ T cells sorted from blood (inferred from file names), taken from a patient given nivolumab and ipilimumab in sequence. These receptors all stem from a human donor with melanoma. The CDR3 runs from the conserved cysteine through the conserved F or W. A D gene is named only where the DNA matches it firmly. The listing skips clone size in some rows; elsewhere it reads once, few, many or a size class.

d_gene	v_gene	j_gene	abundance	CDR3nt	CDR3aa
-	TRBV21-1	TRBJ1-4	-	TGTGCCAGCAGCAATAAAAGGACAGGGGGCTCCGGGACTAATGAAAAACTGTTTTTT	CASSNKRTGGSGTNEKLFF
-	TRBV6-1	TRBJ1-2	-	TGTGCCGGGGGGGACTATGGCTACACCTTC	CAGGDYGYTF
-	TRBV30	TRBJ2-7	-	TGTGCCTGGAGTGAACAGGGAGTGAGACTCGAGCAGTACTTC	CAWSEQGVRLEQYF
-	TRBV23-1	TRBJ1-2	few	TGCGCCAGCAGTCAATCGTGGGGCGATGGCTACACCTTC	CASSQSWGDGYTF
TRBD1	TRBV29-1	TRBJ1-2	-	TGCAGCGTTGAAGGGGGGGACAGGGCAGAATATGGCTACACCTTC	CSVEGGDRAEYGYTF
TRBD2	TRBV7-9	TRBJ2-7	few	TGTGCCAGCAGCTATCTAGCGGGAGTCGAGCAGTACTTC	CASSYLAGVEQYF
-	TRBV19	TRBJ1-5	few	TGTGCCAGTAGTATTGTCGAGGACAGATTCAATCAGCCCCAGCATTTT	CASSIVEDRFNQPQHF
TRBD1	TRBV27	TRBJ2-2	few	TGTGCCAGCAGTTTATCGGGAGAGGGGGCCTCCGCGAACACCGGGGAGCTGTTTTTT	CASSLSGEGASANTGELFF
TRBD1	TRBV27	TRBJ1-1	-	TGTGCCAGCATTAACCCACAGGGGGAGCGGAACACTGAAGCTTTCTTT	CASINPQGERNTEAFF
-	TRBV6-1	TRBJ2-3	few	TGTGCCAGCAGTGAACTAGGGCAGGACTTTGTAGATACGCAGTATTTT	CASSELGQDFVDTQYF
-	TRBV9	TRBJ1-1	-	TGTGCCAGCAGCGTAGAGGTCGGGGATGGAACTGAAGCTTTCTTT	CASSVEVGDGTEAFF
TRBD2	TRBV13	TRBJ2-1	-	TGTGCCAGCAGCTACACCGTTAGCGGGGGGTCTCCGCAGTTCTTC	CASSYTVSGGSPQFF
TRBD1	TRBV27	TRBJ2-7	-	TGTGCCAGCATGTGGGGACCGACCCCGGGACAGGGGGCTTACGAGCAGTACTTC	CASMWGPTPGQGAYEQYF
TRBD1	TRBV2	TRBJ2-2	few	TGTGCCAGCAGTGAAGGGACAGGGGGCATCACCGGGGAGCTGTTTTTT	CASSEGTGGITGELFF
-	TRBV13	TRBJ2-2	once	TGTGCCAGCAGCACTCTACAGACAGGTCGTGGCACCGGGGAGCTGTTTTTT	CASSTLQTGRGTGELFF
-	TRBV19	TRBJ1-1	-	TGTGCCAGTAGTATCGGGGGGAGCCCTGAAGCTTTCTTT	CASSIGGSPEAFF
TRBD2	TRBV7-3	TRBJ2-1	-	TGTGCCAGCAGCTTAGGTATCGGGACGGGGGGGCCCGGATACAATGAGCAGTTCTTC	CASSLGIGTGGPGYNEQFF
-	TRBV7-2	TRBJ2-1	-	TGTGCCAGCAGCTCTGGCGGACTGCTACGGTCCTACAATGAGCAGTTCTTC	CASSSGGLLRSYNEQFF
-	TRBV7-9	TRBJ1-1	-	TGTGCCAGCAGCCCCGTGGGGAGGACTGAAGCTTTCTTT	CASSPVGRTEAFF
-	TRBV19	TRBJ1-1	few	TGTGCCAGTAGTATAGCGGGGGTGACTGAAGCTTTCTTT	CASSIAGVTEAFF
-	TRBV5-3	TRBJ2-1	few	TGTGCCAGCAACTTGGACCCCTCGCGGGTCAATGAGCAGTTCTTC	CASNLDPSRVNEQFF
-	TRBV29-1	TRBJ1-2	-	TGCAGCGTTGAAGCGGCCACCCAGGGAAACCCCCCTTCGGGCTACACCTTC	CSVEAATQGNPPSGYTF
TRBD1	TRBV9	TRBJ1-5	once	TGTGCCAGCAGCGCAGGGGGCGAAAATCAGCCCCAGCATTTT	CASSAGGENQPQHF
TRBD1	TRBV2	TRBJ1-2	-	TGTGCCAGCAGGACCCAGGGGGACTATGGCTACACCTTC	CASRTQGDYGYTF
-	TRBV18	TRBJ2-2	-	TGTGCCAGCTCACCGTGGGAAGGACTCACCGGGGAGCTGTTTTTT	CASSPWEGLTGELFF
TRBD2	TRBV6-6	TRBJ2-1	few	TGTGCCAGCAGTGGAGCGGGGGTCAACTACAATGAGCAGTTCTTC	CASSGAGVNYNEQFF
-	TRBV6-5	TRBJ1-2	-	TGTGCCAGCAGTTACGGAGCAGGAGGCTATGGCTACACCTTC	CASSYGAGGYGYTF
-	TRBV29-1	TRBJ2-3	few	TGCAGCGTTGAACAGGGCACAGATACGCAGTATTTT	CSVEQGTDTQYF
-	TRBV6-5	TRBJ2-1	few	TGTGCCAGCAGTTACTCCCTTCCGGGACTCTACAATGAGCAGTTCTTC	CASSYSLPGLYNEQFF
-	TRBV7-3	TRBJ2-1	-	TGTGCCAGCAGCTTATTCGGCGGGGGCAGATACAATGAGCAGTTCTTC	CASSLFGGGRYNEQFF
-	TRBV2	TRBJ1-2	-	TGTGCCAGCAGTGAATCCCCCGGGGGTACTAACTATGGCTACACCTTC	CASSESPGGTNYGYTF
-	TRBV11-2	TRBJ1-1	-	TGTGCCAGCAGCTTAGACGGGGGATTCACTGAAGCTTTCTTT	CASSLDGGFTEAFF
-	TRBV6-6	TRBJ1-2	-	TGTGCCAGCAGTTATGGGAGTACTAACTATGGCTACACCTTC	CASSYGSTNYGYTF
-	TRBV21-1	TRBJ2-7	-	TGTGCCAGCAGAAAGGATCCGGGACTAGCGGGAGTAACGGGGATCGACGAGCAGTACTTC	CASRKDPGLAGVTGIDEQYF
-	TRBV9	TRBJ2-7	-	TGTGCCAGCAGCCCTCTCTACGAGCAGTACTTC	CASSPLYEQYF
-	TRBV7-9	TRBJ1-3	-	TGTGCCAGCAGCTTAGCGGGGCCTGGAAACACCATATATTTT	CASSLAGPGNTIYF
-	TRBV4-3	TRBJ1-5	-	TGCGCCAGCAGCCAAAGCCCCGTTAGCAATCAGCCCCAGCATTTT	CASSQSPVSNQPQHF
-	TRBV6-5	TRBJ2-1	-	TGTGCCAGCAGTTATGGGGGGGGCTTCTACAATGAGCAGTTCTTC	CASSYGGGFYNEQFF
-	TRBV10-1	TRBJ1-1	few	TGCGCCAGCAGAGCGGTGGAGGAAGCTTTCTTT	CASRAVEEAFF
-	TRBV7-6	TRBJ1-1	few	TGTGCCAGCAGCTTTACTGACAGGACGAACACTGAAGCTTTCTTT	CASSFTDRTNTEAFF
-	TRBV5-3	TRBJ2-7	-	TGTGCCAGCAGCGTTCGGCCAGGGGTTGACGAGCAGTACTTC	CASSVRPGVDEQYF
TRBD1	TRBV6-1	TRBJ1-4	-	TGTGCCAGCAGTGAAGTGGCAGGGGGCAATGAAAAACTGTTTTTT	CASSEVAGGNEKLFF
-	TRBV7-3	TRBJ1-1	few	TGTGCCAGCAGCTTGGCGGGGGGGAAAGCTTTCTTT	CASSLAGGKAFF
-	TRBV6-8	TRBJ2-1	few	TGTGCCAGCAGTGAGACAACTCAGTTCTTC	CASSETTQFF
TRBD1	TRBV5-4	TRBJ2-1	few	TGTGCCAGCAGCCGGGGGGGCCTGGGACAGGGGAATGGTGAGCAGTTCTTC	CASSRGGLGQGNGEQFF
-	TRBV6-1	TRBJ2-3	-	TGTGCCAGCAGTGAAGCTAGGGGGAGCACAGATACGCAGTATTTT	CASSEARGSTDTQYF